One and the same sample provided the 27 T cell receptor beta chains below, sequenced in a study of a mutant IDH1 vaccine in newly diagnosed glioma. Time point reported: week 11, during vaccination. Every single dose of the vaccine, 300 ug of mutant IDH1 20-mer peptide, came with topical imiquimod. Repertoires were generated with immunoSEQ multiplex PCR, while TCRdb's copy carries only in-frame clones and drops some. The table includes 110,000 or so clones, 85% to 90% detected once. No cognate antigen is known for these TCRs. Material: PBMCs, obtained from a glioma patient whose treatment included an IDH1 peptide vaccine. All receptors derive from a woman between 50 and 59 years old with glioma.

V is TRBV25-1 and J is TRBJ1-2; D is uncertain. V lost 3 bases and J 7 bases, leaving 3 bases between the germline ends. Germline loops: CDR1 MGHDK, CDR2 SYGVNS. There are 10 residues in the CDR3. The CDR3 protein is CASSDGGYTF. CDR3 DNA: TGTGCCAGCAGTGACGGTGGCTACACCTTC.

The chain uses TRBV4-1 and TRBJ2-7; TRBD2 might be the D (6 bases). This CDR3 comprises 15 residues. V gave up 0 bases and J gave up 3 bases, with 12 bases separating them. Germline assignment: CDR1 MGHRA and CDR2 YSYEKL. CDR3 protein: CASSQDWGGYYEQYF. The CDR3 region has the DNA TGCGCCAGCAGCCAAGATTGGGGAGGTTACTACGAGCAGTACTTC.

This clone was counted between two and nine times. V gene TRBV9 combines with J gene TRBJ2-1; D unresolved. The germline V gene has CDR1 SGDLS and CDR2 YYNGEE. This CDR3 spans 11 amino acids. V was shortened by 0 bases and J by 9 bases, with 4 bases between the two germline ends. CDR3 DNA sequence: TGTGCCAGCAGCGTAGTCGGTGAGCAGTTCTTC. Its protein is CASSVVGEQFF.

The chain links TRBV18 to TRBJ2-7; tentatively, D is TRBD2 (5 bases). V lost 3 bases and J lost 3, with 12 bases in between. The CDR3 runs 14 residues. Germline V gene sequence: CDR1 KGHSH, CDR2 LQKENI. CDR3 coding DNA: TGTGCCAGCTCACCCCCCCCCGGGGTCTACGAGCAGTACTTC. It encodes CASSPPPGVYEQYF.

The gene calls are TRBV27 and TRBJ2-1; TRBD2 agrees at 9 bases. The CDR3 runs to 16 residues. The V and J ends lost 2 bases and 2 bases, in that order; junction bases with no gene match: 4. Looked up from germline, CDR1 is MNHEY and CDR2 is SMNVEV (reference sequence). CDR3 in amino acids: CASSLMTSGPYNEQFF. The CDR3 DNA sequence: TGTGCCAGCAGTTTAATGACTAGCGGCCCCTACAATGAGCAGTTCTTC.

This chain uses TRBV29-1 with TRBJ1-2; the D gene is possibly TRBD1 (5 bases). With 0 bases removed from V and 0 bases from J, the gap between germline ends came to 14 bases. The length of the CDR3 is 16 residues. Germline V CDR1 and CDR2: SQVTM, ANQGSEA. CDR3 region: CSVEDQGRRPNYGYTF. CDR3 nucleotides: TGCAGCGTTGAAGATCAGGGAAGACGCCCTAACTATGGCTACACCTTC.

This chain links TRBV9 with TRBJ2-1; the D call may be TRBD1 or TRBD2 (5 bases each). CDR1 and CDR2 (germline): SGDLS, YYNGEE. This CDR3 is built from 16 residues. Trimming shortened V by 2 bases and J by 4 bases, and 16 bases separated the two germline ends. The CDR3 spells CASSVSGTLGYNEQFF. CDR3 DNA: TGTGCCAGCAGCGTCTCCGGGACCCTGGGATACAATGAGCAGTTCTTC.

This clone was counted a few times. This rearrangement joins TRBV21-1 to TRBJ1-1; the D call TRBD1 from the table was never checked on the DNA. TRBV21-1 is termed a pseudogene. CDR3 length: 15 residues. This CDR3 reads CASGTVRLRDTEAFF. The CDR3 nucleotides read TGTGCCAGCGGGACAGTTCGTCTCCGGGACACTGAAGCTTTCTTT.

The CDR3 nucleotides are TGTGCCTGGAGTGTCCGGGAGAACTATGGCTACACCTTC. Residues: CAWSVRENYGYTF. J is TRBJ1-2 and V is TRBV30, with no clear D. This CDR3 is built from 13 residues. The V and J ends lost 0 bases and 2 bases respectively, with 7 bases between them. The germline V gene has CDR1 GTSNPN and CDR2 SVGIG (reference sequence).

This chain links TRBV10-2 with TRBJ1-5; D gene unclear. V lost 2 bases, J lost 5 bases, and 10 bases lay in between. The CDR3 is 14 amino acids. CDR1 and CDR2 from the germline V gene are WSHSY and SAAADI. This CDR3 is CASSETNGDQPQHF. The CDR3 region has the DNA TGCGCCAGCAGTGAGACCAATGGAGATCAGCCCCAGCATTTT.

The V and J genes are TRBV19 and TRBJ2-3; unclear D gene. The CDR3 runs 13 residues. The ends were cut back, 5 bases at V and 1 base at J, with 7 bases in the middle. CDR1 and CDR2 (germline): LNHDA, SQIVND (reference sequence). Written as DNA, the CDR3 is TGTGCCAGTAGTCCCGTGGGCACAGATACGCAGTATTTT. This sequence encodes CASSPVGTDTQYF.

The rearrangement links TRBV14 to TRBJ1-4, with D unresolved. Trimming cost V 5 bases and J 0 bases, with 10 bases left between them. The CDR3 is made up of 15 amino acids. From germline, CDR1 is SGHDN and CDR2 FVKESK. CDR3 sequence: CASSSDGATNEKLFF. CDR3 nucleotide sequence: TGTGCCAGCAGCTCCGACGGTGCAACTAATGAAAAACTGTTTTTT.

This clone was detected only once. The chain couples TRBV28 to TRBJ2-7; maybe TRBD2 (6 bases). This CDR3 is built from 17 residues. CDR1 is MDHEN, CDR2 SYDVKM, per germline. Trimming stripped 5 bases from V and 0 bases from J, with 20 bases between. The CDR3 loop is CASSGPPTAGISYEQYF. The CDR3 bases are TGTGCCAGCAGTGGGCCCCCGACGGCGGGGATCTCCTACGAGCAGTACTTC.

CDR3 DNA sequence: TGTGCCAGCAGCCAAGGACTAGCCGCCAATGAGCAGTTCTTC. Its translation: CASSQGLAANEQFF. The V gene is TRBV4-2, the J gene TRBJ2-1, with 7 positions matching TRBD2. V was clipped by 1 base and J by 6 bases; unmatched bases: 3. CDR3 length: 14 amino acids. Germline V gives CDR1 LGHNA, CDR2 YNFKEQ.

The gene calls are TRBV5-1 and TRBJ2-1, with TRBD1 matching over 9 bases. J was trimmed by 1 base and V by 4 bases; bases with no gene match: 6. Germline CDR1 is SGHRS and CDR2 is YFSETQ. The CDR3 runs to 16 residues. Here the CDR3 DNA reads TGCGCCAGCAGCCCGGGCGGGACAGGGTCCTACAATGAGCAGTTCTTC. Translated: CASSPGGTGSYNEQFF.

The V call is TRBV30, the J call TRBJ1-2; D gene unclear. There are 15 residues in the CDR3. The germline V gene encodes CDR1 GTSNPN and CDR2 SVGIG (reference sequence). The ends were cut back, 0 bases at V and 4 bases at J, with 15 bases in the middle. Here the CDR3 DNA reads TGTGCCTGGAGTGTAGAGGACCCAGGCAGCTATGGCTACACCTTC. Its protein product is CAWSVEDPGSYGYTF. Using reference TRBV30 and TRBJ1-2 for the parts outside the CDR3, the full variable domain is SQTIHQWPATLVQPVGSPLSLECTVEGTSNPNLYWYRQAAGRGLQLLFYSVGIGQISSEVPQNLSASRPQDRQFILSSKKLLLSDSGFYLCAWSVEDPGSYGYTFGSGTRLTVV.

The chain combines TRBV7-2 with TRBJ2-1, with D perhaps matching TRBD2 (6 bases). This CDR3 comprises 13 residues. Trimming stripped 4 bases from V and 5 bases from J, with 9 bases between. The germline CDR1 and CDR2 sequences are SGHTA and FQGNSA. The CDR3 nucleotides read TGTGCCAGCAGCTCGGGACTGGACAATGAGCAGTTCTTC. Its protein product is CASSSGLDNEQFF.

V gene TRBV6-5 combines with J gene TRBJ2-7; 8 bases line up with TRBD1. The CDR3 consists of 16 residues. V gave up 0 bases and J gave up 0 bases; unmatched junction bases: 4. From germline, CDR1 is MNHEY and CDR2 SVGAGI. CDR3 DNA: TGTGCCAGCAGTTACTCGATTGGACAGGGCTCCTACGAGCAGTACTTC. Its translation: CASSYSIGQGSYEQYF.

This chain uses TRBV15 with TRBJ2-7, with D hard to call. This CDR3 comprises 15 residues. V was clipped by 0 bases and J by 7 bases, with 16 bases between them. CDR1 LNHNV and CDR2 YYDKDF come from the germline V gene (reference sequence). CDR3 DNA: TGTGCCACCAGCAGAGATCGCGAAGGCTCGCGGGAGCAGTACTTC. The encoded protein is CATSRDREGSREQYF.

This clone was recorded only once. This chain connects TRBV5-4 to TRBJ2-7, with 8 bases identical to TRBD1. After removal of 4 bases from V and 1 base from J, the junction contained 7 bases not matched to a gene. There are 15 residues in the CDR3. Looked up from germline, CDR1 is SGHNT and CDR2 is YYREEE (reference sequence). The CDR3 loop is CASSPDRAFSYEQYF. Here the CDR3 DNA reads TGTGCCAGCAGCCCGGACAGGGCTTTTTCCTACGAGCAGTACTTC.

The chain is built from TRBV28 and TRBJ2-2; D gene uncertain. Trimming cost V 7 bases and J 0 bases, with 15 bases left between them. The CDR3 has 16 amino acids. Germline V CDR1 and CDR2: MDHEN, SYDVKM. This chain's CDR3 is CASNFRPGANTGELFF. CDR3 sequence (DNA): TGTGCCAGCAACTTTCGGCCAGGCGCGAACACCGGGGAGCTGTTTTTT. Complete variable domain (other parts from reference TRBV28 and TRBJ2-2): DVKVTQSSRYLVKRTGEKVFLECVQDMDHENMFWYRQDPGLGLRLIYFSYDVKMKEKGDIPEGYSVSREKKERFSLILESASTNQTSMYLCASNFRPGANTGELFFGEGSRLTVL.

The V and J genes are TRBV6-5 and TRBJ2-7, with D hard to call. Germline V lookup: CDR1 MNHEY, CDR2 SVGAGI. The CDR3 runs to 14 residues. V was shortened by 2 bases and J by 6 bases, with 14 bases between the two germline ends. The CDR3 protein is CASSYTPTQGEQYF. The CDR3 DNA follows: TGTGCCAGCAGTTACACTCCGACCCAAGGCGAGCAGTACTTC.

The CDR3 spells CAISASGHDSPLHF. In DNA, the CDR3 is TGTGCCATCAGTGCGTCGGGGCATGATTCACCCCTCCACTTT. The V call is TRBV10-3, the J call TRBJ1-6; D may be TRBD1 (5 bases). The V end lost 4 bases, the J end lost 8 bases, and 12 bases lay between the germline ends. CDR3 length equals 14 residues. CDR1 ENHRY and CDR2 SYGVKD come from the germline V gene.

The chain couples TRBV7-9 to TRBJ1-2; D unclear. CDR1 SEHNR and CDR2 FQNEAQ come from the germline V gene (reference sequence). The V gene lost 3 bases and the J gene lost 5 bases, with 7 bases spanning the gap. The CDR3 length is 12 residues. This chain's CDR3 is CASSFQPYGYTF. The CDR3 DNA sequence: TGTGCCAGCAGCTTTCAACCTTATGGCTACACCTTC.

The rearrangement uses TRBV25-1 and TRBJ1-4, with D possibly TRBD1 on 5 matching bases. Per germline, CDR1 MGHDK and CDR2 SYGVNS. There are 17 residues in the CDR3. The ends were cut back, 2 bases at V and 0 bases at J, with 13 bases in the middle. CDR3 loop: CASSEAGGIATNEKLFF. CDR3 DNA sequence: TGTGCCAGCAGTGAAGCTGGGGGGATAGCAACTAATGAAAAACTGTTTTTT.

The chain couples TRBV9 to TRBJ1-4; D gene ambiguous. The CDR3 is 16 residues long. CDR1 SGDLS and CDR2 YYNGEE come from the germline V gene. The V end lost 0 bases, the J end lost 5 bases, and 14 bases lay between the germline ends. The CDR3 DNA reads TGTGCCAGCAGCGTAGGTTCAGGCCCGGTGAATGAAAAACTGTTTTTT. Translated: CASSVGSGPVNEKLFF.

The CDR3: CASSVAFRTGTDTQYF. CDR3 nucleotide sequence: TGTGCCAGCTCGGTGGCTTTCCGGACGGGCACAGATACGCAGTATTTT. The V call is TRBV18, the J call TRBJ2-3; D is undetermined. This CDR3 has 16 residues. Germline assignment: CDR1 KGHSH and CDR2 LQKENI. With 6 bases removed from V and 1 base from J, the gap between germline ends came to 17 bases.